This T cell receptor beta chain was obtained from a study of Ad26.COV2.S vaccination and SARS-CoV-2 variants. V was cut by 4 bases and J by 3 bases, with 7 bases left in between. Per the germline V gene, CDR1 is SEHNR and CDR2 is FQNEAQ (reference sequence). CDR3 length equals 12 residues. The treatment: approximately 18 received Ad26.COV2.S at low or high dose, single or two shots; 5 received placebo; per-sample allocation not given. After the first vaccine or placebo injection, samples were drawn on day 63. Produced via immunoSEQ multiplex PCR; TCRdb's table is partial and in-frame only. The data show about 430,000 clones, with 75% to 95% seen just once and 12% held by the top ten.

The TCR originated in a person between 18 and 65 years old who received the Ad26.COV2.S COVID-19 vaccine or a placebo. The chain carries TRBV7-9 and TRBJ2-7; D perhaps matches TRBD1 (5 bases). The material sequenced was peripheral blood, taken in a trial of Ad26.COV2.S vaccine versus placebo. As DNA, the CDR3 is TGTGCCAGCAGCTCCAGGGTCTACGAGCAGTACTTC. It translates to CASSSRVYEQYF.